Listed here is a single TCR beta chain. Measured with immunoSEQ multiplex PCR; TCRdb has only the in-frame clones, and not every one. The sample shows about 210,000 clones, and approximately 2.2% sits with its ten largest clones. The data originate from a study of control samples from healthy donors and cancer patients. V dropped 8 bases and J dropped 7; count of bases not matched to a gene: 10. The CDR3 contains 15 residues. CDR1 is MDHEN, CDR2 SYDVKM, per germline. The sequence came from a woman in her 30s in good health. V usage is TRBV28 and J usage is TRBJ1-6; 8 bases map to TRBD1. Material: blood. The CDR3 bases are TGTGCCAGCGTAAGCAGGACAGGGCAAAATTCACCCCTCCACTTT. Translated, it gives CASVSRTGQNSPLHF.